The 27 T cell receptor beta chains below were found in one sample sequenced in a study of T-cell memory formation after mild COVID-19. TCRdb recomputed calls from the 5' RACE reads with MiXCR, one row per CDR3 protein. The sample shows 250,000 to 400,000 distinct CDR3 sequences, more than 13% of them seen only once. The material sequenced was PBMCs or a T cell subset sorted from them (not recorded which). The receptor set was obtained from a man aged 18 to 29 who had mild COVID-19 (a few samples of this study predate the infection). Cell type and time point are not known.

This clonotype was counted between two and nine times. The chain combines TRBV30 with TRBJ2-1; 7 bases match TRBD2. J was trimmed by 4 bases and V by 3 bases; bases with no gene match: 3. Germline values: CDR1 GTSNPN, CDR2 SVGIG (reference sequence). The CDR3 contains 13 residues. The CDR3 sequence: CAWRRGSYNEQFF. The DNA of the CDR3 is TGTGCCTGGAGGCGGGGGTCTTACAATGAGCAGTTCTTC.

The chain recombines TRBV7-6 with TRBJ2-1; maybe TRBD2 (5 bases). Trimming took 7 bases from V and 3 from J, leaving 16 bases between them. The CDR3 is 15 amino acids. Germline V lookup: CDR1 SGHVS, CDR2 FNYEAQ. The CDR3 spells CASTPWGEIYNEQFF. The CDR3 DNA reads as TGTGCCAGCACTCCCTGGGGAGAGATCTACAATGAGCAGTTCTTC.

The chain joins TRBV21-1 to TRBJ2-5; the D call of TRBD1 is as the table states it, not checked on the DNA. TRBV21-1 is listed as a pseudogene. The CDR3 spans 15 residues. The CDR3 region has the DNA TGTGCCAGCAGCAAGAGACAGGGTAAAGAAGAGACCCAGTACTTC. This sequence encodes CASSKRQGKEETQYF.

There are a few counts of this clonotype. V gene TRBV12-3 or TRBV12-4 combines with J gene TRBJ1-2; perhaps TRBD1 as D (5 bases). Deletions cut 10 bases from V and 8 bases from J, with 17 bases between. CDR3 length: 12 residues. CDR3 coding DNA: TGTGCCACCTCGACGGGGGTAGGGGGCTACACCTTC. Translated, it gives CATSTGVGGYTF.

The rearrangement uses TRBV7-9 and TRBJ2-3; TRBD1 is a possible D gene (5 bases). From germline, CDR1 is SEHNR and CDR2 FQNEAQ (reference sequence). The CDR3 sequence is 12 residues long. V lost 3 bases and J lost 14, with 15 bases in between. CDR3 protein: CASSFGAGPLYF. The CDR3 nucleotides are TGTGCCAGCAGCTTTGGGGCAGGTCCCTTGTATTTT.

The sample holds a few counts of this clonotype. The chain couples TRBV25-1 to TRBJ1-2, with 8 bases that match TRBD1. There are 13 residues in the CDR3. Per germline, CDR1 MGHDK and CDR2 SYGVNS. J gave up 8 bases and V 6 bases, and 8 bases lay outside the gene matches. This chain's CDR3 is CASRATGAGGYTF. Here the CDR3 DNA reads TGTGCCAGCAGGGCGACAGGGGCAGGAGGCTACACCTTC.

Only a few counts were recorded for this clonotype. The V and J genes are TRBV18 and TRBJ1-1; no reliable D call. V lost 3 bases, J lost 1 base, and 9 bases lay in between. CDR3 length: 14 amino acids. The germline CDR1 and CDR2 sequences are KGHSH and LQKENI. For the CDR3, the DNA is TGTGCCAGCTCACCGACCTACACGAACACTGAAGCTTTCTTT. It is translated as CASSPTYTNTEAFF.

The V call is TRBV6-5, the J call TRBJ2-7; 7 nucleotides match TRBD2. CDR1 is MNHEY and CDR2 is SVGAGI in the germline V gene. The CDR3 totals 11 residues. With 11 bases clipped from V and 3 bases from J, the junction kept 4 bases outside the gene matches. The chain's CDR3 is CAVGGIYEQYF. The CDR3 bases are TGTGCCGTGGGAGGGATCTACGAGCAGTACTTC.

This clonotype was detected a few times. The CDR3 region is CASRGLIGISNYGYTF. The CDR3 bases are TGTGCCTCCAGGGGACTCATAGGTATCTCGAACTATGGCTACACCTTC. The gene calls are TRBV30 and TRBJ1-2, with D tentatively TRBD1 (6 bases). Trimming took off 7 bases at V and 2 bases at J, with 23 bases between the two ends. Germline CDR1 reads GTSNPN; CDR2 reads SVGIG (reference sequence). This CDR3 has 16 amino acids.

This clonotype was picked up many times. The rearrangement uses TRBV5-5 and TRBJ2-1; D ambiguous. Germline V lookup: CDR1 SGHKS, CDR2 YYEKEE (reference sequence). This CDR3 has 11 residues. V dropped 6 bases and J dropped 3 bases, with 4 bases sitting between them. CDR3 sequence reads: CASTNYNEQFF. CDR3 bases: TGTGCCAGCACCAACTACAATGAGCAGTTCTTC.

The chain has TRBV28 and TRBJ1-2; D perhaps matches TRBD1 (5 bases). Germline CDR1 MDHEN, CDR2 SYDVKM. This CDR3 spans 14 amino acids. Trimming removed 6 bases at V and 4 bases at J, with 15 bases between. Here the CDR3 DNA reads TGTGCCAGCAGCCGGGTTCGGGGGAGCTATGGCTACACCTTC. It encodes CASSRVRGSYGYTF.

The chain combines TRBV5-1 with TRBJ1-2, with 9 bases aligning to TRBD1. The CDR3 runs to 16 residues. The V gene's germline CDR1 is SGHRS and CDR2 YFSETQ. V was pared by 0 bases and J by 2 bases, with 5 bases of the junction left unmatched. CDR3 sequence: CASSLAAGTGNYGYTF. CDR3 DNA: TGCGCCAGCAGCTTGGCCGCCGGGACAGGGAACTATGGCTACACCTTC.

This clonotype was picked up a small number of times. V and J are TRBV4-1 and TRBJ2-7; 7 bases fit TRBD1. This CDR3 has 15 amino acids. Germline lookup yields CDR1 MGHRA and CDR2 YSYEKL. V shed 4 bases and J 6 bases; nucleotides not matched to a gene: 12. For the CDR3, the DNA is TGCGCCAGCAGCCGAGCGACAGGGATTACTGGCGAGCAGTACTTC. Protein product: CASSRATGITGEQYF.

This clonotype has more than one count but fewer than ten. The chain uses TRBV7-2 and TRBJ1-2, with 10 bases fitting TRBD1. The V gene end was trimmed by 7 bases and the J gene end by 2 bases; junction bases not matched to a gene: 4. The CDR3 extends over 14 amino acids. CDR1 is SGHTA and CDR2 is FQGNSA in the germline V gene. CDR3 loop: CASIPTGGNYGYTF. CDR3 sequence (DNA): TGTGCCAGCATCCCGACAGGGGGCAACTATGGCTACACCTTC.

This rearrangement joins TRBV5-1 to TRBJ2-1, with 9 positions matching TRBD1. V was pared by 2 bases and J by 7 bases, with 4 bases of the junction left unmatched. The germline gives CDR1 SGHRS, CDR2 YFSETQ. There are 14 residues in the CDR3. CDR3 residues: CASSLGTGTNEQFF. CDR3 bases: TGCGCCAGCAGCTTAGGGACAGGGACAAATGAGCAGTTCTTC.

This clonotype was observed many times. The chain has TRBV7-9 and TRBJ1-1; TRBD1 agrees at 7 bases. The CDR3 sequence is 13 residues long. Germline lookup yields CDR1 SEHNR and CDR2 FQNEAQ (reference sequence). Unmatched junction bases numbered 4, after V lost 5 bases and J lost 4 bases. CDR3 region: CASSRQGSTEAFF. The DNA for the CDR3 is TGTGCCAGCAGCCGACAGGGTTCCACTGAAGCTTTCTTT.

This clonotype was detected only a few times. This chain joins TRBV6-5 and TRBJ1-5, with 9 bases identical to TRBD1. Trimming took 5 bases from V and 3 from J; bases not matched to a gene: 8. Germline CDR1 is MNHEY and CDR2 is SVGAGI. This CDR3 region has 16 residues. The CDR3 loop reads CASSQAGQGSNQPQHF. The CDR3 DNA follows: TGTGCCAGCAGTCAGGCCGGACAGGGGTCCAATCAGCCCCAGCATTTT.

This clonotype has a handful of counts. This sequence joins TRBV6-2 or TRBV6-3 and TRBJ2-3; 10 bases agree with TRBD2. The trim removed 6 bases at V and 3 bases at J, leaving 9 bases unmatched. The germline CDR1 and CDR2 sequences are MNHEY and SVGEGT. This CDR3 is built from 16 residues. The CDR3 loop is CASSAIGLAETDTQYF. DNA of the CDR3: TGTGCCAGCAGCGCTATCGGACTAGCGGAAACAGATACGCAGTATTTT.

The chain is built from TRBV20-1 and TRBJ2-7; D perhaps matches TRBD1 (5 bases). V lost 4 bases and J lost 0, with 13 bases in between. There are 14 residues in the CDR3. The germline V gene has CDR1 DFQATT and CDR2 SNEGSKA (reference sequence). The CDR3 is CSAKGLRSSYEQYF. The CDR3 nucleotides are TGCAGTGCTAAGGGGCTTAGGAGCTCCTACGAGCAGTACTTC.

This clonotype has a handful of counts. The rearrangement uses TRBV19 and TRBJ2-1; TRBD1 is a possible D gene (7 bases). V was clipped by 3 bases and J by 2 bases, with 14 bases between them. The CDR3 runs 16 residues. CDR1 and CDR2 (germline): LNHDA, SQIVND (reference sequence). The CDR3 is CASSISQGGPYNEQFF. The CDR3 DNA is TGTGCCAGTAGTATTTCCCAGGGGGGTCCCTACAATGAGCAGTTCTTC.

The V call is TRBV15, the J call TRBJ2-5; D not resolved. The ends were cut back, 0 bases at V and 3 bases at J, with 5 bases in the middle. The CDR3 consists of 13 residues. The germline V gene encodes CDR1 LNHNV and CDR2 YYDKDF (reference sequence). The chain's CDR3 is CATSRDLKETQYF. The CDR3 nucleotides are TGTGCCACCAGCAGAGATCTAAAAGAGACCCAGTACTTC.

This clonotype has a handful of counts. The gene calls are TRBV28 and TRBJ2-3; D is unresolved. V gave up 9 bases and J gave up 4 bases, with 20 bases separating them. The CDR3 length is 15 residues. Germline V CDR1 and CDR2: MDHEN, SYDVKM. In DNA, the CDR3 is TGTGCCAGTCAGCCACCCCAAGGTCCCGCAGATACGCAGTATTTT. Its protein is CASQPPQGPADTQYF.

This clonotype has only a few counts. This chain joins TRBV7-2 and TRBJ2-7; TRBD1 matches 8 bases. Germline assignment: CDR1 SGHTA and CDR2 FQGNSA. With 5 bases clipped from V and 10 bases from J, the junction kept 10 bases outside the gene matches. The CDR3 totals 13 residues. Here the CDR3 reads CASSTDREGEQYV. CDR3 coding DNA: TGTGCCAGCAGCACGGACAGGGAAGGTGAACAGTACGTC.

The chain has TRBV11-1 and TRBJ2-3, with a possible D match to TRBD2 (6 bases). The CDR3 spans 14 residues. Between the trimmed V and J ends, which lost 1 base and 7 bases, there was a span of 12 bases. Germline V gives CDR1 SGHAT, CDR2 FQDESV (reference sequence). The CDR3 sequence is CASSLVMGGNTQYF. The CDR3 coding sequence is TGTGCCAGCAGCTTAGTAATGGGCGGGAATACGCAGTATTTT.

V usage is TRBV5-1 and J usage is TRBJ1-1, with D perhaps TRBD1 (5 bases). The CDR3 spans 15 residues. Germline V gene sequence: CDR1 SGHRS, CDR2 YFSETQ. V dropped 1 base and J dropped 2 bases, with 12 bases sitting between them. This CDR3 reads CASSLYARENTEAFF. The CDR3, as DNA: TGCGCCAGCAGCTTGTACGCCAGGGAAAACACTGAAGCTTTCTTT.

This clonotype appeared many times. The CDR3 DNA reads TGTGCCAGCACCCCTGGGGATGAGCAGTTCTTC. Translated: CASTPGDEQFF. V is TRBV6-6 and J is TRBJ2-1; no firm D call. The CDR3 runs 11 residues. Germline V CDR1 and CDR2: MNHNY, SVGAGI (reference sequence). With 7 bases removed from V and 8 bases from J, the gap between germline ends came to 9 bases.

This clonotype was seen more than once but under ten times. The V and J genes are TRBV6-1 and TRBJ2-5; TRBD2 aligns across 7 bases. CDR3 size: 18 residues. Trimming took 1 base from V and 1 from J; bases not matched to a gene: 12. Germline lookup yields CDR1 MNHNS and CDR2 SASEGT. The CDR3 coding sequence is TGTGCCAGCAGTGAAGAGGCGTGGCGGGGGATGAGCCAAGAGACCCAGTACTTC. Protein: CASSEEAWRGMSQETQYF.